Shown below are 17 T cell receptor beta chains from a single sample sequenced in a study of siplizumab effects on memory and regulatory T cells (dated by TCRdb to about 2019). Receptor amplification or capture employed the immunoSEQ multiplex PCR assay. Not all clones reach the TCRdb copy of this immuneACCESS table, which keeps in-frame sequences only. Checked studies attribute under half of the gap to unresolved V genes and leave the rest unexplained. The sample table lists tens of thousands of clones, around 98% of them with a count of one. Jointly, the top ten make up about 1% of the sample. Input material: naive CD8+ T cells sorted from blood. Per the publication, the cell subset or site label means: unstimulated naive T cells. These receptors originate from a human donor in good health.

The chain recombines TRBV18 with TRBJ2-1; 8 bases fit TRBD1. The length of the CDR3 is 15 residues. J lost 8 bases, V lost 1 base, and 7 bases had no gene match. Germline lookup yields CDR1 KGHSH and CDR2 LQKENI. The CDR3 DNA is TGTGCCAGCTCACCACTGGGGACAGGAGGATATGAGCAGTTCTTC. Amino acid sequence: CASSPLGTGGYEQFF.

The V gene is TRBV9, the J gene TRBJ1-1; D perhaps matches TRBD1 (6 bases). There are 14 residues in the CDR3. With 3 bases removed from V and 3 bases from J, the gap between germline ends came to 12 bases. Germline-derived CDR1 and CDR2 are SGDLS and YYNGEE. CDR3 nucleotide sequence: TGTGCCAGCAGCGCTTCTACAGGGCACACTGAAGCTTTCTTT. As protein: CASSASTGHTEAFF.

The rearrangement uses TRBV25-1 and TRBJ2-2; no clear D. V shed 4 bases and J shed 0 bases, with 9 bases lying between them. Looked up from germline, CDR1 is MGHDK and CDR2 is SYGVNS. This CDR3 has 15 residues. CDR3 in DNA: TGTGCCAGCAGTGGCCGGGCCGCGAACACCGGGGAGCTGTTTTTT. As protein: CASSGRAANTGELFF.

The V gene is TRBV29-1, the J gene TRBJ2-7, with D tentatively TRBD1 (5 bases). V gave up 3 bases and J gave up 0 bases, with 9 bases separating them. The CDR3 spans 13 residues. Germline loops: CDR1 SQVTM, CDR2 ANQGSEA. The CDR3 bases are TGCAGCGTTGACGAGGACAACTCCTACGAGCAGTACTTC. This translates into CSVDEDNSYEQYF.

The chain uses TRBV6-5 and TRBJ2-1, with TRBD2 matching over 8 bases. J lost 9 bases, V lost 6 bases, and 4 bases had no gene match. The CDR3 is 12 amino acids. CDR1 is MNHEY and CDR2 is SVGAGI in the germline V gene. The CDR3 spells CASSQAGVEQFF. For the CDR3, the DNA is TGTGCCAGCAGCCAAGCGGGAGTTGAGCAGTTCTTC.

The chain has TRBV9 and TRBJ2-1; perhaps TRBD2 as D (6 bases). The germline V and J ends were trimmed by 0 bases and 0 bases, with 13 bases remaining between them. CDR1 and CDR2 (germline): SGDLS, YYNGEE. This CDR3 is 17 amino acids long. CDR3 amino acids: CASSVGSGPSSYNEQFF. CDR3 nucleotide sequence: TGTGCCAGCAGCGTAGGGAGCGGGCCAAGCTCCTACAATGAGCAGTTCTTC. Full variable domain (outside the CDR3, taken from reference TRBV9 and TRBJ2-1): DSGVTQTPKHLITATGQRVTLRCSPRSGDLSVYWYQQSLDQGLQFLIQYYNGEERAKGNILERFSAQQFPDLHSELNLSSLELGDSALYFCASSVGSGPSSYNEQFFGPGTRLTVL.

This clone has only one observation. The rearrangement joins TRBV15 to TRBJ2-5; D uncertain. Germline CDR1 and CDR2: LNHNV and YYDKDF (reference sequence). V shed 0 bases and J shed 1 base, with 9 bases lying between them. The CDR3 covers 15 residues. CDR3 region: CATSRDLQSQETQYF. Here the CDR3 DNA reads TGTGCCACCAGCAGAGATTTGCAGTCCCAAGAGACCCAGTACTTC.

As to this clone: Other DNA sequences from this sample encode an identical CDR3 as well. The CDR3 DNA sequence: TGTGCCAGCAGCGTATCAGGGAACACTGAAGCTTTCTTT. Translation gives CASSVSGNTEAFF. The chain combines TRBV9 with TRBJ1-1; no clear D gene. The germline gives CDR1 SGDLS, CDR2 YYNGEE. The CDR3 runs to 13 residues. Trimming stripped 1 base from V and 1 base from J, with 5 bases between.

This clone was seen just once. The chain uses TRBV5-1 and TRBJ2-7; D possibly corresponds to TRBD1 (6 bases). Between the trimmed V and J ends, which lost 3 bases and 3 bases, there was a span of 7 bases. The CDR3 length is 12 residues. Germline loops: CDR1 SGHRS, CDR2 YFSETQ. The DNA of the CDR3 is TGCGCCAGCAGCTCGGGACACTACGAGCAGTACTTC. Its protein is CASSSGHYEQYF.

The CDR3 loop reads CATKTGANTGELFF. The CDR3 DNA follows: TGTGCCACCAAAACCGGAGCGAACACCGGGGAGCTGTTTTTT. This chain links TRBV27 with TRBJ2-2; D is unresolved. V shed 10 bases and J shed 0 bases, with 12 bases lying between them. CDR1 and CDR2 from the germline V gene are MNHEY and SMNVEV (reference sequence). The length of the CDR3 is 14 residues.

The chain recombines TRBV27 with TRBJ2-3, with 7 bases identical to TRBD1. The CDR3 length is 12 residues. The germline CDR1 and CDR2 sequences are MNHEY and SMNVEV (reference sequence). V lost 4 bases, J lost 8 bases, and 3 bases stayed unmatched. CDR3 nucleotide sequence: TGTGCCAGCAGTTATAACAGGGGTACGCAGTATTTT. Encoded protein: CASSYNRGTQYF.

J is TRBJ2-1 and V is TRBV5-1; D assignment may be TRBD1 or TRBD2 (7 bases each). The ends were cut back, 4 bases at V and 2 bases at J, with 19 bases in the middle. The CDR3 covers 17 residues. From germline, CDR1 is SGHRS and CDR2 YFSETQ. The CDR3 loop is CASSPLAGGAAYNEQFF. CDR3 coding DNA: TGCGCCAGCAGCCCCTTGGCAGGGGGGGCAGCCTACAATGAGCAGTTCTTC.

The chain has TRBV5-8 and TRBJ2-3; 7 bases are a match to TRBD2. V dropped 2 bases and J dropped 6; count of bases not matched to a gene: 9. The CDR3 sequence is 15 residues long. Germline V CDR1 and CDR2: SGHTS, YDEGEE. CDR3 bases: TGTGCCAGCAGCTTCGGCGGGAGACTTACCGATACGCAGTATTTT. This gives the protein CASSFGGRLTDTQYF. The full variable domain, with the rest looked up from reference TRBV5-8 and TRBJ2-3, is EAGVTQSPTHLIKTRGQQATLRCSPISGHTSVYWYQQALGLGLQFLLWYDEGEERNRGNFPPRFSGRQFPNYSSELNVNALELEDSALYLCASSFGGRLTDTQYFGPGTRLTVL.

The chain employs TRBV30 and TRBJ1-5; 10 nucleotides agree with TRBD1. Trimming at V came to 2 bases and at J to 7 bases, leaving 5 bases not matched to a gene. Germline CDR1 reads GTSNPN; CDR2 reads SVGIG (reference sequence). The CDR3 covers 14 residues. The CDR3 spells CAWSPGTGEQPQHF. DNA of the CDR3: TGTGCCTGGAGTCCCGGGACAGGGGAACAGCCCCAGCATTTT.

The CDR3 is CASGSGMHQPQHF. The CDR3 region has the DNA TGTGCCAGCGGGTCAGGAATGCATCAGCCCCAGCATTTT. The rearrangement uses TRBV6-6 and TRBJ1-5; no clear D. Per germline, CDR1 MNHNY and CDR2 SVGAGI (reference sequence). The CDR3 spans 13 residues. V dropped 8 bases and J dropped 5 bases, with 13 bases sitting between them.

The CDR3 sequence: CASSAGGRLDTEAFF. The CDR3 DNA sequence: TGTGCCAGCAGCGCCGGGGGACGACTTGATACTGAAGCTTTCTTT. The rearrangement joins TRBV9 to TRBJ1-1, with D possibly TRBD1 on 5 matching bases. This CDR3 contains 15 residues. CDR1 is SGDLS and CDR2 is YYNGEE in the germline V gene. Trimming shortened V by 3 bases and J by 5 bases, and 17 bases separated the two germline ends.

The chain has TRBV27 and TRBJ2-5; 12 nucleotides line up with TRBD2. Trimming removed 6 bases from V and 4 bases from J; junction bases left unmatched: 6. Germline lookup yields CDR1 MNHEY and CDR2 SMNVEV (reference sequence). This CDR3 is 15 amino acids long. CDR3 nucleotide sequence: TGTGCCAGCAGAATGACTAGCGGGAGAGCAGAGACCCAGTACTTC. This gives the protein CASRMTSGRAETQYF.